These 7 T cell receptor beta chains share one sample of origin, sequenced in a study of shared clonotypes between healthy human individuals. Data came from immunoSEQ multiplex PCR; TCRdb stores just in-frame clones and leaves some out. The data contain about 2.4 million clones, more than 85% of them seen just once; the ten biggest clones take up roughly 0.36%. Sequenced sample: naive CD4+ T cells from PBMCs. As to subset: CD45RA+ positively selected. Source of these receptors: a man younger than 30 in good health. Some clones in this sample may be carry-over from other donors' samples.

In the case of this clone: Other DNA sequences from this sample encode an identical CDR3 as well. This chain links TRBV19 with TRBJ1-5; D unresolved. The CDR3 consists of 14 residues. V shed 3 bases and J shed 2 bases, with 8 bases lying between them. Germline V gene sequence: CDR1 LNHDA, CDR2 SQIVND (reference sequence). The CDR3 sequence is CASSIREGNQPQHF. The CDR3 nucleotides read TGTGCCAGTAGTATCAGAGAGGGCAATCAGCCCCAGCATTTT.

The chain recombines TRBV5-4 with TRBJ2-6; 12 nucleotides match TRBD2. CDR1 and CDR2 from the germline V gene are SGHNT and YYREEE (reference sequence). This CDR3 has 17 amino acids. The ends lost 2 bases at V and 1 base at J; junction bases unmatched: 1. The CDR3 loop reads CASSLLAGGSGANVLTF. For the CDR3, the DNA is TGTGCCAGCAGCTTACTAGCGGGAGGTTCTGGGGCCAACGTCCTGACTTTC.

The CDR3 DNA follows: TGTGCCATCAGTGAAGGACAGGGTGTTATTCTGGCTGAAGCTTTCTTT. Protein product: CAISEGQGVILAEAFF. The V and J genes are TRBV10-3 and TRBJ1-1; TRBD1 matches 8 bases. Per the germline V gene, CDR1 is ENHRY and CDR2 is SYGVKD. The J segment lost 6 bases and the V segment lost 3 bases, leaving 12 bases of the junction unmatched. The CDR3 is 16 amino acids.

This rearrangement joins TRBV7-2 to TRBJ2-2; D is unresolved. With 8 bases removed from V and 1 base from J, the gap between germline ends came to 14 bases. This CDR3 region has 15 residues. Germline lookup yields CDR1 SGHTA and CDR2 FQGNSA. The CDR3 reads CASQTPPLNTGELFF. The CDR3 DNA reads TGTGCCAGCCAAACACCCCCCTTGAACACCGGGGAGCTGTTTTTT.

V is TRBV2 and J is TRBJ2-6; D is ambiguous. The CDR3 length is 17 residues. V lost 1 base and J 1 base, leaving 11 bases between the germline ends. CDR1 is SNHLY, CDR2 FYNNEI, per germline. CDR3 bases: TGTGCCAGCAGTGAAGTTATGGTGAAATCTGGGGCCAACGTCCTGACTTTC. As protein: CASSEVMVKSGANVLTF.

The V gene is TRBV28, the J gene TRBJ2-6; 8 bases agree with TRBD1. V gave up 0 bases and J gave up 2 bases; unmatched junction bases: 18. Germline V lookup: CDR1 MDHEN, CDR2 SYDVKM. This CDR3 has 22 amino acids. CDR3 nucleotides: TGTGCCAGCAGTTTATGGGGGATGGTATCGGGACAGGCCTCGGCTGGGGCCAACGTCCTGACTTTC. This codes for CASSLWGMVSGQASAGANVLTF.

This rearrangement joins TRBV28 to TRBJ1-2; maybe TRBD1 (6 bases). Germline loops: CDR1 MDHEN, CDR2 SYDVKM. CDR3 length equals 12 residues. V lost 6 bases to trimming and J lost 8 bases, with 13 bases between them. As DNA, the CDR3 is TGTGCCAGCAGCCTCCCGACAGGCGGCTACACCTTC. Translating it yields CASSLPTGGYTF.